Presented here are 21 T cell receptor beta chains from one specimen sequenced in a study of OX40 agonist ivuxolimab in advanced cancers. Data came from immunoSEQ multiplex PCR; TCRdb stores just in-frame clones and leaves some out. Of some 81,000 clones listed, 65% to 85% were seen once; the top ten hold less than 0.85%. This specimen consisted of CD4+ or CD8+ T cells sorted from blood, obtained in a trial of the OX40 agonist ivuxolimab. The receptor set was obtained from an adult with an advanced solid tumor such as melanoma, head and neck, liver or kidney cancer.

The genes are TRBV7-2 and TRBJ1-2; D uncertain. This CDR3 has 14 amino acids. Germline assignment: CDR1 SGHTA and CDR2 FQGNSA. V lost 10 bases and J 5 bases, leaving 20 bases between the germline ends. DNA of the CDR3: TGTGCCACTCGCTGGGGAAGCACGACTTATGGCTACACCTTC. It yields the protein CATRWGSTTYGYTF.

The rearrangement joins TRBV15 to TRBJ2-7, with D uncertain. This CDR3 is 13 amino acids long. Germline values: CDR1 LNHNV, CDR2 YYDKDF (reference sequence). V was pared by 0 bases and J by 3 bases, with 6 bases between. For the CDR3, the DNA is TGTGCCACCAGCAGAGATCGAGGCTACGAGCAGTACTTC. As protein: CATSRDRGYEQYF.

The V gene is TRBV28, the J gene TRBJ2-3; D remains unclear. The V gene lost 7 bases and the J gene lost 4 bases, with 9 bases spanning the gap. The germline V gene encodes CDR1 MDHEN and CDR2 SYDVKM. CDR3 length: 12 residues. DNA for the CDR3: TGTGCCAGCACCGACAACGCAGATACGCAGTATTTT. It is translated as CASTDNADTQYF.

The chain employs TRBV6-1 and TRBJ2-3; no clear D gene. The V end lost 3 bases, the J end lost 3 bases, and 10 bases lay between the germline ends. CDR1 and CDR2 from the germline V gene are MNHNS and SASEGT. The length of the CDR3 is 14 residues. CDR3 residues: CASSEGSWTDTQYF. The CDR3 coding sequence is TGTGCCAGCAGTGAGGGGTCGTGGACAGATACGCAGTATTTT.

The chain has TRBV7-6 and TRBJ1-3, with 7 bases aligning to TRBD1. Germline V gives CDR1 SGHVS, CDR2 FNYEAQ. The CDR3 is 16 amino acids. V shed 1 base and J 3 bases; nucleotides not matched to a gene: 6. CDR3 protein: CASSLGVGTDGNTIYF. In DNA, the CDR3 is TGTGCCAGCAGCTTAGGGGTCGGGACAGATGGAAACACCATATATTTT.

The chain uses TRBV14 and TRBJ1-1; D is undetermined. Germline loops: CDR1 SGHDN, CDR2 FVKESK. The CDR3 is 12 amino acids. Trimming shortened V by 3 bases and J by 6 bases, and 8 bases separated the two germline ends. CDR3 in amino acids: CASSHEGAEAFF. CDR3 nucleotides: TGTGCCAGCAGCCACGAGGGCGCTGAAGCTTTCTTT.

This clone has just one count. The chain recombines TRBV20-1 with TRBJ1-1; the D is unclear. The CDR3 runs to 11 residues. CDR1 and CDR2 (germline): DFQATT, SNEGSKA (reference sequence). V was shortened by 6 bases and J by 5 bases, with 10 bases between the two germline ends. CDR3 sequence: CSARRETEAFF. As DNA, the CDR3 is TGCAGTGCCCGGAGGGAAACTGAAGCTTTCTTT.

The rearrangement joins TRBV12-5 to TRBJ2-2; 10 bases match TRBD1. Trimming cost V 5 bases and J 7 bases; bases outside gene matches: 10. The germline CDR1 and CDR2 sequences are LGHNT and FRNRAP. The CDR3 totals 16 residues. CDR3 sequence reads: CASGPDADRGIGELFF. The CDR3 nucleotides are TGTGCTAGTGGTCCTGACGCGGACAGGGGGATCGGGGAGCTGTTTTTT.

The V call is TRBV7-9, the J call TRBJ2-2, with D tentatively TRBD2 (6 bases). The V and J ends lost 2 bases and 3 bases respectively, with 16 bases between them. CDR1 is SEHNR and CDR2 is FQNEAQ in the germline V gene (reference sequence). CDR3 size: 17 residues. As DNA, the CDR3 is TGTGCCAGCAGCTTAAGGAGGGGCCCCACGGACACCGGGGAGCTGTTTTTT. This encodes CASSLRRGPTDTGELFF.

This chain's CDR3 is CASSTGETEQFF. In DNA form, the CDR3 reads TGTGCCAGCAGCACAGGGGAGACTGAGCAGTTCTTC. J is TRBJ2-1 and V is TRBV5-8; TRBD1 matches 7 bases. The CDR3 loop spans 12 amino acids. Germline assignment: CDR1 SGHTS and CDR2 YDEGEE. The ends lost 4 bases at V and 9 bases at J; junction bases unmatched: 4.

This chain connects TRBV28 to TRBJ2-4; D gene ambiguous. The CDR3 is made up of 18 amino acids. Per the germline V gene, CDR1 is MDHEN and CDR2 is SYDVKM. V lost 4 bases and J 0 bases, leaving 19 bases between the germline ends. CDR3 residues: CASSYAGRLEPAKNIQYF. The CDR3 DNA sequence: TGTGCCAGCAGTTACGCCGGACGGCTGGAGCCAGCCAAAAACATTCAGTACTTC. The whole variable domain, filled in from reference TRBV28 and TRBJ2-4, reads DVKVTQSSRYLVKRTGEKVFLECVQDMDHENMFWYRQDPGLGLRLIYFSYDVKMKEKGDIPEGYSVSREKKERFSLILESASTNQTSMYLCASSYAGRLEPAKNIQYFGAGTRLSVL.

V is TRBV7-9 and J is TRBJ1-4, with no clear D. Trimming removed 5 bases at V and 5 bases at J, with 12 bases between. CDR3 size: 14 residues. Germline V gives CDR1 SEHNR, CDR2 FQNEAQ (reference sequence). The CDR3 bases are TGTGCCAGCAGCCGAAGGGTCGGGAATGAAAAACTGTTTTTT. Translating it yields CASSRRVGNEKLFF.

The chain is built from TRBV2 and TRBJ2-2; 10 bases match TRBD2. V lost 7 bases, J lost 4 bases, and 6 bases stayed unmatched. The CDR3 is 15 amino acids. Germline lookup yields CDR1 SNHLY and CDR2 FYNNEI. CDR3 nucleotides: TGTGCCAGCATAGCTAGCGGGGGAATCACCGGGGAGCTGTTTTTT. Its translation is CASIASGGITGELFF.

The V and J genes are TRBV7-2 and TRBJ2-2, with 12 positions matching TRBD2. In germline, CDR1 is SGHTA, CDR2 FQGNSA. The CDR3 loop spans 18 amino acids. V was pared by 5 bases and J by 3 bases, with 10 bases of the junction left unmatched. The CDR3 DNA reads TGTGCCAGCAGCCTGGCGCTAGCGGGGGGGTATGACACCGGGGAGCTGTTTTTT. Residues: CASSLALAGGYDTGELFF.

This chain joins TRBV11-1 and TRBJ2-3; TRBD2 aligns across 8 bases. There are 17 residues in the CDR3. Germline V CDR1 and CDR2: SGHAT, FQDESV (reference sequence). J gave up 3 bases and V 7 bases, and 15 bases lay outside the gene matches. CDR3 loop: CASTPPPSGRRTDTQYF. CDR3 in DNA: TGTGCCAGCACCCCTCCCCCCAGCGGGAGAAGGACAGATACGCAGTATTTT.

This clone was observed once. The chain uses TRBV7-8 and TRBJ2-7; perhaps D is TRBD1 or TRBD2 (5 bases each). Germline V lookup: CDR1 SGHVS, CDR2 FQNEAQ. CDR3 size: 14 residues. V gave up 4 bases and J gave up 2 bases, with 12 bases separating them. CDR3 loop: CASSSRGSPYEQYF. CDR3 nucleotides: TGTGCCAGCAGCTCGAGGGGTTCTCCCTACGAGCAGTACTTC.

Written as DNA, the CDR3 is TGCGCCAGCAGCTGGGGGGACAGGTTGTACCAAGAGACCCAGTACTTC. Translation: CASSWGDRLYQETQYF. The chain couples TRBV5-1 to TRBJ2-5; TRBD1 matches at 8 bases. V lost 3 bases to trimming and J lost 0 bases; unmatched junction nucleotides: 7. The CDR3 runs to 16 residues. Germline loops: CDR1 SGHRS, CDR2 YFSETQ.

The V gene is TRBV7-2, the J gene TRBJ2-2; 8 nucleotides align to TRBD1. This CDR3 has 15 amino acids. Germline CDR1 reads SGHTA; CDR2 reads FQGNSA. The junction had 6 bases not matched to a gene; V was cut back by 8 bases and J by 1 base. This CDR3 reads CASRTGTGNTGELFF. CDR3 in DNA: TGTGCCAGCCGGACCGGGACAGGGAACACCGGGGAGCTGTTTTTT. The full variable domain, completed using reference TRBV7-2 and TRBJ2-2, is GAGVSQSPSNKVTEKGKDVELRCDPISGHTALYWYRQSLGQGLEFLIYFQGNSAPDKSGLPSDRFSAERTGGSVSTLTIQRTQQEDSAVYLCASRTGTGNTGELFFGEGSRLTVL.

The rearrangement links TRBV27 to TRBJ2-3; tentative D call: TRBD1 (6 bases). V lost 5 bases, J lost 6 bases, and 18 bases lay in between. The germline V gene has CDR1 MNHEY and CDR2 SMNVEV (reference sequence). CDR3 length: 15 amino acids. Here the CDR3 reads CASSLGQTSHDTQYF. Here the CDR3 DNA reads TGTGCCAGCAGTCTAGGACAGACAAGTCACGATACGCAGTATTTT.

The CDR3, as DNA: TGCGCCAGCAGCGCTACTAGCGCCTCCTACAATGAGCAGTTCTTC. This codes for CASSATSASYNEQFF. J is TRBJ2-1 and V is TRBV5-1, with 7 positions matching TRBD2. Per germline, CDR1 SGHRS and CDR2 YFSETQ. The V and J ends lost 4 bases and 0 bases, in that order; junction bases with no gene match: 4. The CDR3 is made up of 15 amino acids.

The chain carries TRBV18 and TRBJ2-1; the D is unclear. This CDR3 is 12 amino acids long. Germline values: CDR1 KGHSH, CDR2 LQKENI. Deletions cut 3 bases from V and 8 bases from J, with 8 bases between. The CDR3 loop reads CASSPTGDEQFF. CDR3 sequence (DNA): TGTGCCAGCTCACCGACGGGCGATGAGCAGTTCTTC.